Detailed here is one TCR beta chain. The source of the sample is a study of blood T cell repertoires in COVID-19. Study-wide background: Material from acute and convalescent COVID-19 was sourced from the United States, Italy and Spain. Sources were T cells, B-cell-depleted T cells, or PBMCs; the material itself was cDNA or gDNA.

In the original analysis: Amplification of reference gene primers provided the estimated nucleated cell counts. Libraries were prepared by immunoSEQ multiplex PCR; TCRdb keeps only in-frame clonotypes and omits some of them. That table furnishes V, J and clone size, whereas the DNA furnished D and trimming. The table records 200,000 or so clones, 75% to 85% of them present only once. The CDR3 consists of 14 residues. From germline, CDR1 is SNHLY and CDR2 FYNNEI. V lost 7 bases, J lost 0 bases, and 10 bases lay in between. The specimen was peripheral blood. This sequence was found in a man aged 35 to 55 who had recovered from COVID-19. The chain uses TRBV2 and TRBJ2-1; D unresolved. CDR3 residues: CASKFLSSYNEQFF. Written as DNA, the CDR3 is TGTGCCAGCAAATTCCTGAGCTCCTACAATGAGCAGTTCTTC.